Included here is one T cell receptor (beta chain) sequence, with context. Its antigen is not known. This specimen comes from a study of beta chain features in type 1 diabetes. Expressed TCRB transcripts were sequenced, since all the RNA that had been isolated was reverse transcribed. Using immunoSEQ multiplex PCR, the repertoire was profiled, and TCRdb retains in-frame clones only, with some absent. The profile shows around 250,000 clones, over 11% of them singletons. This CDR3 is 14 amino acids long. The germline CDR1 and CDR2 sequences are SGHRS and YFSETQ. V gave up 3 bases and J gave up 4 bases; unmatched junction bases: 2. Regarding the study as a whole: All four CD4+ subsets from Type 1 diabetes patients carried moderately but significantly shorter TCRB CDR3s. Sequencing the cDNA could make cells with high TCR expression show up more than they should. In the patient group, naive, central memory and Treg TCRB repertoires seemed more alike than in the healthy donor group. HLA influence on TCRB rearrangement stayed unresolved here.

Via the markers CD45RO/CCR7/CD25/CD127/CD95/CD27, stem cell-like memory, regulatory, central memory and naive CD4+ cells were sorted. The gene calls are TRBV5-1 and TRBJ1-5, with TRBD1 matching over 9 bases. This clonotype originated in a young man with type 1 diabetes. Source material: naive CD4+ T cells from blood. The CDR3 DNA follows: TGCGCCAGCAGCTGGGGGACAGGGAATCAGCCCCAGCATTTT. It yields the protein CASSWGTGNQPQHF.